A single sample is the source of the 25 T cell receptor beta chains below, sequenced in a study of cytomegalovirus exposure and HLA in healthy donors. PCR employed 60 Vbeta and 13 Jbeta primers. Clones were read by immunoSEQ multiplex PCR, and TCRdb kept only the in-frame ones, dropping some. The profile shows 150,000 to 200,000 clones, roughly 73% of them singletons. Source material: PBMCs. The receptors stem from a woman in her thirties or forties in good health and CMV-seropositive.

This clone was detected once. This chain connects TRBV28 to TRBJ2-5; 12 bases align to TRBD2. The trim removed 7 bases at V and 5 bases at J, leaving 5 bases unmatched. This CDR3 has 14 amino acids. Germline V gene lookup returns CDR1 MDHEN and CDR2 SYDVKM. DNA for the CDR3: TGTGCCAGCATTCCTAGCGGGAGGGCCGAGACCCAGTACTTC. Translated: CASIPSGRAETQYF.

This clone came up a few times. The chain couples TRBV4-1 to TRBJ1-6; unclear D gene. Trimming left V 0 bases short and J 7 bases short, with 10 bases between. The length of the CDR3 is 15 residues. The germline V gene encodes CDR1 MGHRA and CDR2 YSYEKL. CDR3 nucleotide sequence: TGCGCCAGCAGCCAAGAGGGCTCCCTCAATTCACCCCTCCACTTT. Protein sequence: CASSQEGSLNSPLHF.

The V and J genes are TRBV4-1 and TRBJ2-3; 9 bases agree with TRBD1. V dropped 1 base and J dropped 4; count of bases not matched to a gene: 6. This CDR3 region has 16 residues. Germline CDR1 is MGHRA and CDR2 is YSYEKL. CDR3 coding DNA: TGCGCCAGCAGCCAAGCCGGGACAGGGTTCCCAGATACGCAGTATTTT. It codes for CASSQAGTGFPDTQYF.

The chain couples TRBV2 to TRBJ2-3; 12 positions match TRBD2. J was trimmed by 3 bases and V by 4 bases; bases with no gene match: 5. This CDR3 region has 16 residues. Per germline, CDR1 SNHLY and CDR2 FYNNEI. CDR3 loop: CASSGRLAGATDTQYF. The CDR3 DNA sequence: TGTGCCAGCAGTGGTAGACTAGCGGGAGCGACAGATACGCAGTATTTT.

The CDR3 sequence is CASSGHISYEQYF. The DNA for the CDR3 is TGTGCCAGTAGTGGGCACATCTCCTACGAGCAGTACTTC. The rearrangement links TRBV19 to TRBJ2-5; unclear D gene. The DNA end lines up better with TRBJ2-7; the J call may be wrong. This CDR3 comprises 13 residues. Germline values: CDR1 LNHDA, CDR2 SQIVND (reference sequence).

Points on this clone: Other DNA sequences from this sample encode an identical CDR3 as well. The CDR3 bases are TGCAGCGTTGGGACAGGTAGCAATCAGCCCCAGCATTTT. Translating it yields CSVGTGSNQPQHF. The V gene is TRBV29-1, the J gene TRBJ1-5, with 7 bases identical to TRBD1. The V gene end was trimmed by 4 bases and the J gene end by 0 bases; junction bases not matched to a gene: 0. Germline V CDR1 and CDR2: SQVTM, ANQGSEA. The CDR3 consists of 13 residues.

CDR3 protein: CASRGSGELFF. As DNA, the CDR3 is TGTGCCAGCCGGGGATCCGGGGAGCTGTTTTTT. This chain links TRBV2 with TRBJ2-2; tentative D call: TRBD2 (5 bases). The CDR3 covers 11 residues. The germline V and J ends were trimmed by 8 bases and 6 bases, with 7 bases remaining between them. Per germline, CDR1 SNHLY and CDR2 FYNNEI.

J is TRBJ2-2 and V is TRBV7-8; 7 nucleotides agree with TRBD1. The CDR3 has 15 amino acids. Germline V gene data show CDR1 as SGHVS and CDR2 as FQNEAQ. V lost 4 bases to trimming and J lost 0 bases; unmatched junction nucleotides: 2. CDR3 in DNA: TGTGCCAGCAGCTCGGGACAGCCGAACACCGGGGAGCTGTTTTTT. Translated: CASSSGQPNTGELFF.

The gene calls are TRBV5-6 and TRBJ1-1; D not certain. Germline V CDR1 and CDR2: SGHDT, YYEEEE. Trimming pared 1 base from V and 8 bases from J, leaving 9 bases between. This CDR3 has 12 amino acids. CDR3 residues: CASSLYHSEAFF. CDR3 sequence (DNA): TGTGCCAGCAGCTTGTATCACAGCGAAGCTTTCTTT.

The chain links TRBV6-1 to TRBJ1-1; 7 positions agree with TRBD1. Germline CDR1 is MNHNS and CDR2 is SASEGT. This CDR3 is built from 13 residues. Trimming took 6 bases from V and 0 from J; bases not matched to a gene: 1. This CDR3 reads CASRGTVNTEAFF. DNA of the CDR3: TGTGCCAGCAGGGGGACAGTGAACACTGAAGCTTTCTTT.

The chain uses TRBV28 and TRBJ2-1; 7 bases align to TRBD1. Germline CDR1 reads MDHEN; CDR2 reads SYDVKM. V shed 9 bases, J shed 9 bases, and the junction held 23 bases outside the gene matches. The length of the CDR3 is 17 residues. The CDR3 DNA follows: TGTGCCAGTACCCCTGTCGGTTCGACAGGGAGAGTCGGTGAGCAGTTCTTC. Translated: CASTPVGSTGRVGEQFF.

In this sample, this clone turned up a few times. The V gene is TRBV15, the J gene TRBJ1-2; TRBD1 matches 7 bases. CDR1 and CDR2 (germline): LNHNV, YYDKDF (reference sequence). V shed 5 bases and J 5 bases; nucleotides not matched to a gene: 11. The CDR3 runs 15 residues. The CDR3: CATSPGQPGAYGYTF. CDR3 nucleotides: TGTGCCACCAGCCCGGGACAGCCCGGAGCGTATGGCTACACCTTC.

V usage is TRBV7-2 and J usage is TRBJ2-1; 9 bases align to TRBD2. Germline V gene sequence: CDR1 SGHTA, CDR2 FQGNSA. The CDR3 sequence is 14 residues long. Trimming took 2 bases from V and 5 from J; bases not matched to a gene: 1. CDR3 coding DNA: TGTGCCAGCAGCTTAAGACTAGCGGACAATGAGCAGTTCTTC. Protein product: CASSLRLADNEQFF.

CDR3 protein: CASSLWGLEFF. The CDR3 bases are TGTGCCAGCAGTTTATGGGGACTCGAGTTCTTC. V is TRBV28 and J is TRBJ2-1; D is perhaps TRBD2 (6 bases). CDR3 length: 11 residues. Trimming shortened V by 0 bases and J by 14 bases, and 8 bases separated the two germline ends. From germline, CDR1 is MDHEN and CDR2 SYDVKM. Full variable domain (missing parts from reference TRBV28 and TRBJ2-1): DVKVTQSSRYLVKRTGEKVFLECVQDMDHENMFWYRQDPGLGLRLIYFSYDVKMKEKGDIPEGYSVSREKKERFSLILESASTNQTSMYLCASSLWGLEFFGPGTRLTVL.

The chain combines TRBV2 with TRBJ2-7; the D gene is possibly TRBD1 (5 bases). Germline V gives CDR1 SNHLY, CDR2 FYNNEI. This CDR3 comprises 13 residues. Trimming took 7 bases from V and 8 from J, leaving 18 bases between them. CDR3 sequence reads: CASTLGASLQQYF. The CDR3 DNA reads TGTGCCAGCACCCTTGGGGCATCTTTACAGCAGTACTTC. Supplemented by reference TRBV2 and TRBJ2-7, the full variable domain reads EPEVTQTPSHQVTQMGQEVILRCVPISNHLYFYWYRQILGQKVEFLVSFYNNEISEKSEIFDDQFSVERPDGSNFTLKIRSTKLEDSAMYFCASTLGASLQQYFGPGTRLTVT.

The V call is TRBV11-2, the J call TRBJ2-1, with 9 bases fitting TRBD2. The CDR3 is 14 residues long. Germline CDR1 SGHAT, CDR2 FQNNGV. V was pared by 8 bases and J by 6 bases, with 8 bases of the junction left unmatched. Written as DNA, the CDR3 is TGTGCCAGCGGCAGACTAGCGGCCGCCAATGAGCAGTTCTTC. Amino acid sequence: CASGRLAAANEQFF.

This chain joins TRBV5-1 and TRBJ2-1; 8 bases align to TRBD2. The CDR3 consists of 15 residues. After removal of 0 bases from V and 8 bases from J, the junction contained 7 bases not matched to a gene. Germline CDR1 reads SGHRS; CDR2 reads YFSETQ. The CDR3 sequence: CASSLEAGEFDEQFF. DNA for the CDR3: TGCGCCAGCAGCTTGGAAGCGGGAGAGTTCGATGAGCAGTTCTTC.

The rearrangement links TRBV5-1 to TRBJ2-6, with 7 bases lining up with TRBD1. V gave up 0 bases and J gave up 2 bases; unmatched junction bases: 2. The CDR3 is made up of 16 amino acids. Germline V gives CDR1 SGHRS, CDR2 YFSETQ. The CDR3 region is CASSLDGTAGANVLTF. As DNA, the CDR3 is TGCGCCAGCAGCTTGGACGGGACAGCTGGGGCCAACGTCCTGACTTTC.

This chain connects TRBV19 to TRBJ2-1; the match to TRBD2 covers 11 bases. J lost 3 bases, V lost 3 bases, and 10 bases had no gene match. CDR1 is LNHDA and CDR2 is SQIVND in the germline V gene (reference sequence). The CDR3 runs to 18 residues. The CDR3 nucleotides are TGTGCCAGTAGTATGAGAGGGACTAGCGGAGGGGTCTACAATGAGCAGTTCTTC. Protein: CASSMRGTSGGVYNEQFF.

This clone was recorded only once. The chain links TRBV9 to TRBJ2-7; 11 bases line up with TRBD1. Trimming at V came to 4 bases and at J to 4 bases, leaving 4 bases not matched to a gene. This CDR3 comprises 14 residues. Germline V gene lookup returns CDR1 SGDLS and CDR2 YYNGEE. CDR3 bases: TGTGCCAGCAGCCCCCGGGACAGGGGGTACGAGCAGTACTTC. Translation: CASSPRDRGYEQYF.

CDR3 loop: CASSLPGQYNEQFF. CDR3 nucleotides: TGTGCCAGCAGCTTACCAGGACAGTACAATGAGCAGTTCTTC. V gene TRBV7-3 combines with J gene TRBJ2-1; D possibly corresponds to TRBD1 (6 bases). The CDR3 runs to 14 residues. Trimming left V 2 bases short and J 4 bases short, with 9 bases between. Germline assignment: CDR1 SGHTA and CDR2 FQGTGA.

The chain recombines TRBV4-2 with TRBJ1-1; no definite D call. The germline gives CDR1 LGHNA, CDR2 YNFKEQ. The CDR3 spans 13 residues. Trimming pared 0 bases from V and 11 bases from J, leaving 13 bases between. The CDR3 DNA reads TGTGCCAGCAGCCAAGATGTAGACGCCAGGGCTTTCTTT. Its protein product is CASSQDVDARAFF.

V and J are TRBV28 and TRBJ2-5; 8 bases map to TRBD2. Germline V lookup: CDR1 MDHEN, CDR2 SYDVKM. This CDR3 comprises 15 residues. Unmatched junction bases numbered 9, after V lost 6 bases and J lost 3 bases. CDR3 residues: CASSHLSGMEETQYF. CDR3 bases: TGTGCCAGCAGCCACCTTAGCGGGATGGAAGAGACCCAGTACTTC.

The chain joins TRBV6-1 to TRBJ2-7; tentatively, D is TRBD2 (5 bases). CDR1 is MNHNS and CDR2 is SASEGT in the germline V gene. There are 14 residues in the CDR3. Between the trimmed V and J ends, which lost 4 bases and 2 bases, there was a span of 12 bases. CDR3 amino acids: CASSGQLGAYEQYF. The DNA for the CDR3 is TGTGCCAGCAGTGGTCAGCTCGGGGCCTACGAGCAGTACTTC.

The CDR3 loop reads CASMTPSGGKNIQYF. CDR3 DNA: TGTGCCAGCATGACACCCTCAGGGGGGAAAAACATTCAGTACTTC. V and J are TRBV28 and TRBJ2-4; possible D gene TRBD1, 7 bases. Trimming took 7 bases from V and 4 from J, leaving 17 bases between them. CDR3 length: 15 amino acids. Germline CDR1 and CDR2: MDHEN and SYDVKM. Variable domain in full (rest from reference TRBV28 and TRBJ2-4): DVKVTQSSRYLVKRTGEKVFLECVQDMDHENMFWYRQDPGLGLRLIYFSYDVKMKEKGDIPEGYSVSREKKERFSLILESASTNQTSMYLCASMTPSGGKNIQYFGAGTRLSVL.